Shown below are 32 T cell receptor beta chains from a single sample sequenced in a study of T cell responses to AZD1222 COVID-19 vaccine. The protocol was immunoSEQ multiplex PCR, while the TCRdb copy is restricted to in-frame clones and leaves out a portion. Of over 75,000 clones in the sample, roughly 90% were seen once. This specimen was peripheral blood, taken on day 0 of AZD1222 vaccination. The receptor set was obtained from an adult in good health.

The chain carries TRBV6-2 or TRBV6-3 and TRBJ1-1; D not certain. Trimming shortened V by 2 bases and J by 4 bases, and 5 bases separated the two germline ends. Germline loops: CDR1 MNHEY, CDR2 SVGEGT. The CDR3 spans 12 residues. CDR3 region: CASSYGVTEAFF. Here the CDR3 DNA reads TGTGCCAGCAGTTACGGCGTCACTGAAGCTTTCTTT.

This clone was recorded once. The chain combines TRBV5-4 with TRBJ1-1; 7 bases are shared with TRBD1. Per the germline V gene, CDR1 is SGHNT and CDR2 is YYREEE (reference sequence). The CDR3 loop spans 17 amino acids. V lost 1 base and J lost 0; bases outside the gene matches: 9. DNA of the CDR3: TGTGCCAGCAGCTTGCAGACAGGGCGGCCTTTGAACACTGAAGCTTTCTTT. It specifies CASSLQTGRPLNTEAFF.

The chain uses TRBV18 and TRBJ1-4; 8 bases are shared with TRBD1. V lost 8 bases, J lost 3 bases, and 8 bases stayed unmatched. The CDR3 extends over 15 amino acids. From germline, CDR1 is KGHSH and CDR2 LQKENI. This CDR3 is CASALQGGANEKLFF. The CDR3 region has the DNA TGTGCCAGCGCCTTACAGGGGGGAGCTAATGAAAAACTGTTTTTT. Combining the CDR3 with reference TRBV18 and TRBJ1-4 gives the whole variable domain NAGVMQNPRHLVRRRGQEARLRCSPMKGHSHVYWYRQLPEEGLKFMVYLQKENIIDESGMPKERFSAEFPKEGPSILRIQQVVRGDSAAYFCASALQGGANEKLFFGSGTQLSVL.

The chain has TRBV4-1 and TRBJ1-2, with a weak D call TRBD1 (5 bases). The CDR3 runs to 16 residues. Germline V gives CDR1 MGHRA, CDR2 YSYEKL. Deletions cut 1 base from V and 12 bases from J, with 24 bases between. The CDR3 DNA follows: TGCGCCAGCAGCCAAGTAGTCACAGGTCCCCTCCCTGCCCACACCTTC. It codes for CASSQVVTGPLPAHTF.

This clone was seen a single time. The genes are TRBV7-9 and TRBJ2-1, with TRBD2 matching over 7 bases. The trim removed 5 bases at V and 2 bases at J, leaving 3 bases unmatched. This CDR3 has 14 amino acids. Germline values: CDR1 SEHNR, CDR2 FQNEAQ (reference sequence). This CDR3 reads CASSPSGAYNEQFF. CDR3 nucleotides: TGTGCCAGCAGCCCTAGCGGAGCCTACAATGAGCAGTTCTTC.

This clone was recorded once. CDR3 sequence reads: CASSQDRTVGNTIYF. In nucleotides, the CDR3 is TGTGCCAGCAGCCAAGATAGGACGGTGGGAAACACCATATATTTT. The chain couples TRBV3-1 (or the pseudogene TRBV3-2) to TRBJ1-3; D not resolved. Trimming shortened V by 0 bases and J by 4 bases, and 10 bases separated the two germline ends. The CDR3 covers 15 residues. In germline, CDR1 is LGHDT, CDR2 YNNKEL (reference sequence).

Here the CDR3 reads CASSPRAGGSDRELFF. The CDR3 nucleotides read TGCGCCAGCAGCCCCCGGGCAGGGGGATCTGACAGGGAGCTGTTTTTT. V gene TRBV5-1 combines with J gene TRBJ2-2; 7 positions agree with TRBD1. Looked up from germline, CDR1 is SGHRS and CDR2 is YFSETQ. The CDR3 is made up of 16 amino acids. Trimming cost V 4 bases and J 9 bases; bases outside gene matches: 15.

V gene TRBV11-2 combines with J gene TRBJ1-1, with no clear D. CDR3 size: 13 residues. Trimming shortened V by 3 bases and J by 0 bases, and 5 bases separated the two germline ends. In germline, CDR1 is SGHAT, CDR2 FQNNGV. Here the CDR3 DNA reads TGTGCCAGCAGCTTTCAGTTGAACACTGAAGCTTTCTTT. It codes for CASSFQLNTEAFF.

The chain uses TRBV19 and TRBJ1-1; maybe TRBD1 (5 bases). The CDR3 is made up of 15 amino acids. CDR1 and CDR2 from the germline V gene are LNHDA and SQIVND (reference sequence). Between the trimmed V and J ends, which lost 6 bases and 4 bases, there was a span of 18 bases. The DNA of the CDR3 is TGTGCCAGTAGGAGGGGTCCAGGTCGCGGCACTGAAGCTTTCTTT. Amino acid sequence: CASRRGPGRGTEAFF. The full variable domain, with the rest looked up from reference TRBV19 and TRBJ1-1, is DGGITQSPKYLFRKEGQNVTLSCEQNLNHDAMYWYRQDPGQGLRLIYYSQIVNDFQKGDIAEGYSVSREKKESFPLTVTSAQKNPTAFYLCASRRGPGRGTEAFFGQGTRLTVV.

This clone was seen only once. This chain links TRBV18 with TRBJ2-1, with D tentatively TRBD1 or TRBD2 (6 bases each). Trimming stripped 6 bases from V and 5 bases from J, with 17 bases between. The CDR3 runs 15 residues. Germline V gene sequence: CDR1 KGHSH, CDR2 LQKENI. The CDR3 DNA reads as TGTGCCAGCTCTCCCCAGGTGCGGGACAACAATGAGCAGTTCTTC. It is translated as CASSPQVRDNNEQFF.

Written as DNA, the CDR3 is TGCGCCAGCAGGAGACAGGGTGGAACAGATACGCAGTATTTT. This sequence encodes CASRRQGGTDTQYF. The chain has TRBV5-1 and TRBJ2-3, with TRBD1 identical over 7 bases. Germline assignment: CDR1 SGHRS and CDR2 YFSETQ. With V trimmed by 5 bases and J by 3 bases, 6 bases remained unmatched. The CDR3 spans 14 residues.

This clone is a singleton in its sample. The V call is TRBV20-1, the J call TRBJ2-1; D might be TRBD2 (6 bases). Germline-derived CDR1 and CDR2 are DFQATT and SNEGSKA (reference sequence). V lost 3 bases, J lost 0 bases, and 18 bases lay in between. This CDR3 has 17 residues. The CDR3 protein is CSASRAGFGSSYNEQFF. The CDR3 coding sequence is TGCAGTGCTAGTAGGGCGGGGTTCGGAAGCTCCTACAATGAGCAGTTCTTC.

The chain couples TRBV5-1 to TRBJ1-2; 8 nucleotides agree with TRBD1. Germline lookup yields CDR1 SGHRS and CDR2 YFSETQ. Trimming removed 1 base from V and 7 bases from J; junction bases left unmatched: 9. The CDR3 runs 15 residues. The CDR3 region is CASSLSAGGQSGYTF. CDR3 DNA: TGCGCCAGCAGCTTGTCGGCAGGGGGCCAGAGTGGCTACACCTTC.

The chain is built from TRBV3-1 (or the pseudogene TRBV3-2) and TRBJ2-7; 7 bases align to TRBD2. The ends lost 2 bases at V and 3 bases at J; junction bases unmatched: 4. Germline V gives CDR1 LGHDT, CDR2 YNNKEL (reference sequence). This CDR3 spans 14 amino acids. The CDR3 DNA follows: TGTGCCAGCAGCCAACTAGCGGCCCGCTACGAGCAGTACTTC. Protein: CASSQLAARYEQYF.

V usage is TRBV7-2 and J usage is TRBJ2-2; maybe TRBD2 (5 bases). The CDR3 covers 14 residues. Trimming took off 5 bases at V and 2 bases at J, with 9 bases between the two ends. CDR1 and CDR2 from the germline V gene are SGHTA and FQGNSA. CDR3 sequence reads: CASSPSSNTGELFF. As DNA, the CDR3 is TGTGCCAGCAGCCCTAGCAGCAACACCGGGGAGCTGTTTTTT.

J is TRBJ2-7 and V is TRBV19; TRBD2 aligns across 12 bases. There are 16 residues in the CDR3. Per the germline V gene, CDR1 is LNHDA and CDR2 is SQIVND (reference sequence). V dropped 4 bases and J dropped 2; count of bases not matched to a gene: 6. CDR3 bases: TGTGCCAGTAGTACGACTAGCGGGAGACAACCCTACGAGCAGTACTTC. It translates to CASSTTSGRQPYEQYF.

The V gene is TRBV6-4, the J gene TRBJ2-3, with a weak D call TRBD1 (6 bases). The germline gives CDR1 MRHNA, CDR2 SNTAGT. The CDR3 contains 17 residues. V was trimmed by 5 bases and J by 5 bases, leaving 23 bases between them. The CDR3 DNA reads TGTGCCAGCAGTCCACTGCGAGACAGGTTCCTCTTAGATACGCAGTATTTT. Protein: CASSPLRDRFLLDTQYF.

The genes are TRBV19 and TRBJ2-2; no clear D gene. Between the trimmed V and J ends, which lost 4 bases and 4 bases, there was a span of 4 bases. Germline V gene lookup returns CDR1 LNHDA and CDR2 SQIVND (reference sequence). CDR3 length: 12 residues. The CDR3 DNA reads TGTGCCAGTAGTAGGGGCACCGGGGAGCTGTTTTTT. Protein: CASSRGTGELFF.

This chain joins TRBV5-6 and TRBJ2-2; 8 bases match TRBD2. The CDR3 is 17 amino acids. Germline CDR1 is SGHDT and CDR2 is YYEEEE. V lost 1 base to trimming and J lost 7 bases; unmatched junction nucleotides: 12. CDR3 DNA: TGTGCCAGCAGCTTGTTATTAGGGACTAGTTTTGTCGGGGAGCTGTTTTTT. Protein sequence: CASSLLLGTSFVGELFF. Complete variable domain (other parts from reference TRBV5-6 and TRBJ2-2): DAGVTQSPTHLIKTRGQQVTLRCSPKSGHDTVSWYQQALGQGPQFIFQYYEEEERQRGNFPDRFSGHQFPNYSSELNVNALLLGDSALYLCASSLLLGTSFVGELFFGEGSRLTVL.

The gene calls are TRBV7-9 and TRBJ2-7; weak D call: TRBD1 (6 bases). V lost 5 bases and J 4 bases, leaving 9 bases between the germline ends. CDR1 is SEHNR, CDR2 FQNEAQ, per germline (reference sequence). CDR3 size: 12 residues. The chain's CDR3 is CASSETGYEQYF. The DNA for the CDR3 is TGTGCCAGCAGCGAGACAGGTTACGAGCAGTACTTC. Variable domain in full (rest from reference TRBV7-9 and TRBJ2-7): DTGVSQNPRHKITKRGQNVTFRCDPISEHNRLYWYRQTLGQGPEFLTYFQNEAQLEKSRLLSDRFSAERPKGSFSTLEIQRTEQGDSAMYLCASSETGYEQYFGPGTRLTVT.

The rearrangement links TRBV5-6 to TRBJ1-1, with D possibly TRBD1 on 5 matching bases. CDR1 is SGHDT, CDR2 YYEEEE, per germline. Between the trimmed V and J ends, which lost 0 bases and 5 bases, there was a span of 14 bases. The CDR3 runs to 15 residues. The CDR3, as DNA: TGTGCCAGCAGCTTGGACGGGGGATTGGGAACTGAAGCTTTCTTT. Encoded protein: CASSLDGGLGTEAFF.

V usage is TRBV18 and J usage is TRBJ1-4, with D hard to call. The length of the CDR3 is 15 residues. CDR1 and CDR2 from the germline V gene are KGHSH and LQKENI. V dropped 3 bases and J dropped 0 bases, with 8 bases sitting between them. The CDR3, as DNA: TGTGCCAGCTCACCTTACGATGCAACTAATGAAAAACTGTTTTTT. This translates into CASSPYDATNEKLFF.

This clone has a single count. V is TRBV9 and J is TRBJ2-2; D is undetermined. The CDR3 loop spans 15 amino acids. Trimming took 3 bases from V and 7 from J, leaving 16 bases between them. Germline CDR1 SGDLS, CDR2 YYNGEE. CDR3 amino acids: CASSATPAPSGELFF. CDR3 bases: TGTGCCAGCAGCGCCACCCCCGCCCCTAGCGGGGAGCTGTTTTTT. Filled out from reference TRBV9 and TRBJ2-2, the complete variable domain reads DSGVTQTPKHLITATGQRVTLRCSPRSGDLSVYWYQQSLDQGLQFLIQYYNGEERAKGNILERFSAQQFPDLHSELNLSSLELGDSALYFCASSATPAPSGELFFGEGSRLTVL.

CDR3 in amino acids: CASSQDRGVSYNEQFF. DNA of the CDR3: TGTGCCAGCAGCCAGGACAGGGGGGTATCCTACAATGAGCAGTTCTTC. The V gene is TRBV5-8, the J gene TRBJ2-1; 10 bases are a match to TRBD1. Trimming at V came to 4 bases and at J to 1 base, leaving 5 bases not matched to a gene. The CDR3 is 16 residues long. Germline V gene sequence: CDR1 SGHTS, CDR2 YDEGEE. The full variable domain, in which reference TRBV5-8 and TRBJ2-1 provide the parts outside the CDR3, is EAGVTQSPTHLIKTRGQQATLRCSPISGHTSVYWYQQALGLGLQFLLWYDEGEERNRGNFPPRFSGRQFPNYSSELNVNALELEDSALYLCASSQDRGVSYNEQFFGPGTRLTVL.

The chain joins TRBV15 to TRBJ1-2, with D uncertain. The ends were cut back, 4 bases at V and 9 bases at J, with 18 bases in the middle. CDR1 LNHNV and CDR2 YYDKDF come from the germline V gene (reference sequence). The CDR3 has 14 residues. CDR3 in amino acids: CATSKNRTPGSYTF. The CDR3 region has the DNA TGTGCCACCAGCAAGAACCGGACGCCGGGGAGCTACACCTTC.

V usage is TRBV5-4 and J usage is TRBJ1-5, with TRBD1 as a possible D gene (6 bases). Looked up from germline, CDR1 is SGHNT and CDR2 is YYREEE (reference sequence). The germline V and J ends were trimmed by 4 bases and 6 bases, with 14 bases remaining between them. This CDR3 is 14 amino acids long. The CDR3 here is CASSRAGEGQPQHF. The CDR3 nucleotides are TGTGCCAGCAGCCGGGCAGGGGAGGGTCAGCCCCAGCATTTT.

The V gene is TRBV11-2, the J gene TRBJ1-3, with D maybe TRBD1 (5 bases). This CDR3 contains 16 residues. The V gene's germline CDR1 is SGHAT and CDR2 FQNNGV. Trimming removed 5 bases at V and 4 bases at J, with 18 bases between. For the CDR3, the DNA is TGTGCCAGCAGCCCTCAGACCCAGGAGGGGGGAAACACCATATATTTT. It translates to CASSPQTQEGGNTIYF.

The chain uses TRBV5-6 and TRBJ1-5; TRBD1 aligns across 7 bases. The CDR3 covers 16 residues. Germline lookup yields CDR1 SGHDT and CDR2 YYEEEE. V trimming: 2 bases; J trimming: 3 bases; junction bases outside the gene matches: 8. Here the CDR3 reads CASSFLGGGDNQPQHF. CDR3 bases: TGTGCCAGCAGCTTTCTGGGAGGGGGCGACAATCAGCCCCAGCATTTT.

J is TRBJ2-3 and V is TRBV19, with 7 bases fitting TRBD1. This CDR3 is built from 15 residues. V lost 4 bases, J lost 2 bases, and 6 bases stayed unmatched. Germline CDR1 and CDR2: LNHDA and SQIVND (reference sequence). The CDR3 DNA sequence: TGTGCCAGTAGTAGGGGACAGCTCCTCACAGATACGCAGTATTTT. This sequence encodes CASSRGQLLTDTQYF.

In its sample, this clone was seen once. The rearrangement uses TRBV6-4 and TRBJ1-2; the D is unclear. V shed 1 base and J shed 4 bases, with 10 bases lying between them. The length of the CDR3 is 14 residues. Per the germline V gene, CDR1 is MRHNA and CDR2 is SNTAGT. CDR3 sequence: CASSDLAGGYGYTF. The CDR3 nucleotides read TGTGCCAGCAGTGACTTGGCCGGCGGCTATGGCTACACCTTC.

The CDR3 here is CASSLSPNSNYGYTF. For the CDR3, the DNA is TGTGCCAGCAGCTTAAGTCCAAATTCTAACTATGGCTACACCTTC. The chain joins TRBV11-2 to TRBJ1-2; D gene uncertain. V gave up 2 bases and J gave up 0 bases, with 10 bases separating them. This CDR3 contains 15 residues. Germline CDR1 is SGHAT and CDR2 is FQNNGV. The full variable domain, with the rest looked up from reference TRBV11-2 and TRBJ1-2, is EAGVAQSPRYKIIEKRQSVAFWCNPISGHATLYWYQQILGQGPKLLIQFQNNGVVDDSQLPKDRFSAERLKGVDSTLKIQPAKLEDSAVYLCASSLSPNSNYGYTFGSGTRLTVV.

This clone came up a few times. The V and J genes are TRBV28 and TRBJ1-5; 9 bases fit TRBD1. Germline CDR1 MDHEN, CDR2 SYDVKM. V dropped 6 bases and J dropped 7; count of bases not matched to a gene: 10. The CDR3 is 15 amino acids. CDR3 DNA: TGTGCCAGCAGCAAAACAGGGGGCGGTGGGCAGCCCCAGCATTTT. It encodes CASSKTGGGGQPQHF.